This note documents a single T cell receptor beta chain sequence. What it recognizes is unknown. The data were taken from a study of tumour-infiltrating T cells in Burkitt lymphoma. Background on the study: Productive clonality predicted overall and progression-free survival.

Produced via immunoSEQ multiplex PCR; TCRdb's table is partial and in-frame only. The table lists around 46,000 clones, around 30% of them singletons. CDR3 length: 15 amino acids. V lost 5 bases and J 3 bases, leaving 17 bases between the germline ends. Germline V CDR1 and CDR2: LNHDA, SQIVND (reference sequence). Points from the study as a whole: Many Burkitt lymphoma patients shared several public clonotypes.

The clonotype originates from a human donor with Burkitt lymphoma. The J gene is TRBJ2-7, the V gene TRBV19; D might be TRBD1 (5 bases). The specimen was tumor tissue. The CDR3 DNA is TGTGCCAGTAGTTGGGGTGACAGCCCTTTCTACGAGCAGTACTTC. Translating it yields CASSWGDSPFYEQYF.